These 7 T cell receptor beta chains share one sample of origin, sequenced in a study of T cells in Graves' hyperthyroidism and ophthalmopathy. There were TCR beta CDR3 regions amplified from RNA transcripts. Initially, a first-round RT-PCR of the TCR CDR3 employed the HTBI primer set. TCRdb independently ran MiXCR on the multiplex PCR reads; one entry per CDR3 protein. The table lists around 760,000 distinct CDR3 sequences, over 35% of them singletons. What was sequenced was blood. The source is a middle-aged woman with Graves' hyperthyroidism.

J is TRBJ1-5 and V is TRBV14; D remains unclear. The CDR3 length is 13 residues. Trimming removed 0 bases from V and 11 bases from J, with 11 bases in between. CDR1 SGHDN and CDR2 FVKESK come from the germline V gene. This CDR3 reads CASSQDEQETQHF. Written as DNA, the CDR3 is TGTGCCAGCAGCCAAGACGAACAAGAGACCCAGCATTTT. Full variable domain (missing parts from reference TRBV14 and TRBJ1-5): EAGVTQFPSHSVIEKGQTVTLRCDPISGHDNLYWYRRVMGKEIKFLLHFVKESKQDESGMPNNRFLAERTGGTYSTLKVQPAELEDSGVYFCASSQDEQETQHFGDGTRLSIL.

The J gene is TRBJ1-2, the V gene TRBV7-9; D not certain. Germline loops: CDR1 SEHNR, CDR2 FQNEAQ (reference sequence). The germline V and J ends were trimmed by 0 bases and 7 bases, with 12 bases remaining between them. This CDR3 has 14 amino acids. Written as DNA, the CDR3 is TGTGCCAGCAGCTTAGCTCTTGGGTCGGGTGGCTACACCTTC. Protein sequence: CASSLALGSGGYTF.

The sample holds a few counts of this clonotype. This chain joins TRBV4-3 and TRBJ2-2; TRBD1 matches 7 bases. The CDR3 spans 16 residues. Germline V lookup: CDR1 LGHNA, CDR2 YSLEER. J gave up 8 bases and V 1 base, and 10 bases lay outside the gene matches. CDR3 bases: TGCGCCAGCAGCCAAGGCTACTTTAACAGGGGAGGGGAGCTGTTTTTT. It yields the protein CASSQGYFNRGGELFF.

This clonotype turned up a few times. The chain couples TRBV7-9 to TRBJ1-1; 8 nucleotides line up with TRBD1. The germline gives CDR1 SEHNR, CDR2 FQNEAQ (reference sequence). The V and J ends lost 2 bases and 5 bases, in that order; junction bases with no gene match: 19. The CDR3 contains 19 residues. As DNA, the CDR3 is TGTGCCAGCAGCTTACTTTTCCGTGGGACAGGTGAGGGGAGGACTGAAGCTTTCTTT. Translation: CASSLLFRGTGEGRTEAFF.

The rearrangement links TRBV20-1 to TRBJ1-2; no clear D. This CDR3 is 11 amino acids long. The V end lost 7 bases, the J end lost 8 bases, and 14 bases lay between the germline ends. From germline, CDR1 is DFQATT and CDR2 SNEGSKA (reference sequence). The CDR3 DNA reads TGCAGTGTCCCCGGGCGGGAGGGCTACACCTTC. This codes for CSVPGREGYTF.

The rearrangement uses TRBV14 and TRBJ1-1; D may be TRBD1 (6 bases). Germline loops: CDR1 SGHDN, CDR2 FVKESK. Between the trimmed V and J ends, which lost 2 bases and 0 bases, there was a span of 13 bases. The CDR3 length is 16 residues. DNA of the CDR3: TGTGCCAGCAGCCAAAATCCCGGGACACTGAACACTGAAGCTTTCTTT. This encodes CASSQNPGTLNTEAFF. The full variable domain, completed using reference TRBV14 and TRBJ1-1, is EAGVTQFPSHSVIEKGQTVTLRCDPISGHDNLYWYRRVMGKEIKFLLHFVKESKQDESGMPNNRFLAERTGGTYSTLKVQPAELEDSGVYFCASSQNPGTLNTEAFFGQGTRLTVV.

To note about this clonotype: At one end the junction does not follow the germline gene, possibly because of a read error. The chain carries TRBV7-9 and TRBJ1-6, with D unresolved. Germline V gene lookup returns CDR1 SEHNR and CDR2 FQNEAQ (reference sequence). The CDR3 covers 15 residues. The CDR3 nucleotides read TGCGCCAGCAGCCCTGGAAGAACTGGCAATTCACCCCTCCACTTT. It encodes CASSPGRTGNSPLHF.